The 8 T cell receptor beta chains below were found in one sample sequenced in a study of cytomegalovirus exposure and HLA in healthy donors. Here immunoSEQ multiplex PCR was the method, and the copy in TCRdb shows in-frame clones only, minus some. The sample consists of some 120,000 clones, nearly 90% of them appearing once. Material: PBMCs. The receptors were gathered from a man aged 25-45 years in good health and CMV-seronegative.

This clone was observed a single time. This sequence joins TRBV6-1 and TRBJ1-1, with D possibly being TRBD1 (5 bases). The CDR3 sequence is 14 residues long. The germline V gene encodes CDR1 MNHNS and CDR2 SASEGT. V lost 6 bases, J lost 1 base, and 12 bases lay in between. The chain's CDR3 is CASRQGLGNTEAFF. The CDR3 nucleotides are TGTGCCAGCAGGCAGGGTCTCGGGAACACTGAAGCTTTCTTT.

The genes are TRBV9 and TRBJ1-5; a possible D gene is TRBD1 (6 bases). From germline, CDR1 is SGDLS and CDR2 YYNGEE. V was clipped by 4 bases and J by 3 bases, with 20 bases between them. CDR3 length equals 17 residues. The CDR3, as DNA: TGTGCCAGCAGCCAAGTCCTCATGGACAGCAACAATCAGCCCCAGCATTTT. Its protein product is CASSQVLMDSNNQPQHF.

This sequence joins TRBV7-2 and TRBJ2-7; D gene unclear. Germline CDR1 reads SGHTA; CDR2 reads FQGNSA. V lost 0 bases to trimming and J lost 5 bases, with 14 bases between them. This CDR3 comprises 15 residues. This chain's CDR3 is CASSLAPPTGHEQYF. The CDR3 DNA reads TGTGCCAGCAGCTTAGCCCCCCCAACCGGTCACGAGCAGTACTTC.

The chain employs TRBV2 and TRBJ1-1; 8 bases match TRBD1. The CDR3 covers 12 residues. Germline CDR1 reads SNHLY; CDR2 reads FYNNEI. V shed 9 bases and J 5 bases; nucleotides not matched to a gene: 5. CDR3 region: CARPGGRTEAFF. CDR3 nucleotide sequence: TGTGCCAGACCAGGGGGCCGGACTGAAGCTTTCTTT.

The count of this clone is one. The rearrangement joins TRBV28 to TRBJ1-3; D not resolved. The CDR3 has 19 residues. CDR1 is MDHEN and CDR2 is SYDVKM in the germline V gene. V dropped 1 base and J dropped 0 bases, with 19 bases sitting between them. CDR3 region: CASSLFVRRSATSGNTIYF. The CDR3 DNA is TGTGCCAGCAGTTTATTTGTAAGGAGGTCAGCCACCTCTGGAAACACCATATATTTT.

The chain joins TRBV15 to TRBJ2-2; 12 positions agree with TRBD1. The CDR3 is made up of 15 amino acids. Trimming removed 6 bases from V and 7 bases from J; junction bases left unmatched: 6. The germline CDR1 and CDR2 sequences are LNHNV and YYDKDF (reference sequence). The chain's CDR3 is CATRRGTGGFGELFF. CDR3 nucleotide sequence: TGTGCCACCAGGAGGGGGACAGGGGGCTTCGGGGAGCTGTTTTTT.

This chain links TRBV6-5 with TRBJ2-7; 8 positions agree with TRBD2. V shed 2 bases and J 3 bases; nucleotides not matched to a gene: 6. The CDR3 is made up of 15 amino acids. In germline, CDR1 is MNHEY, CDR2 SVGAGI. The CDR3 spells CASSYITSGIYEQYF. The CDR3 coding sequence is TGTGCCAGCAGTTACATCACTAGCGGAATCTACGAGCAGTACTTC.

Here the CDR3 reads CASSFNPQGSHYGYTF. DNA of the CDR3: TGTGCCAGCAGCTTTAATCCCCAGGGGTCGCACTATGGCTACACCTTC. This chain links TRBV7-9 with TRBJ1-2; D is perhaps TRBD1 (6 bases). From germline, CDR1 is SEHNR and CDR2 FQNEAQ (reference sequence). The CDR3 length is 16 residues. Trimming removed 3 bases at V and 3 bases at J, with 17 bases between.